Each of the 28 T cell receptor beta chains below was sequenced from the same sample in a study of T cells after posttransplantation cyclophosphamide. Clones were read by immunoSEQ multiplex PCR, and TCRdb kept only the in-frame ones, dropping some. The repertoire consists of 45,000 to 60,000 clones, with roughly 93% occurring once and the leading ten covering less than 3.5%. The sequencing input was PBMCs. Receptor source: a woman in her fifties or sixties in good health and a related stem cell transplant donor.

The chain recombines TRBV30 with TRBJ2-1; D not certain. The V gene's germline CDR1 is GTSNPN and CDR2 SVGIG (reference sequence). Between the trimmed V and J ends, which lost 2 bases and 10 bases, there was a span of 12 bases. This CDR3 comprises 12 residues. The DNA for the CDR3 is TGTGCCTGGAGTAGTACCGGGTGGGAGCAGTTCTTC. This gives the protein CAWSSTGWEQFF.

The CDR3 DNA reads as TGCAGCGCCTCGGGCCGGGACTCTGGGGCCAACGTCCTGACTTTC. Translation: CSASGRDSGANVLTF. The rearrangement joins TRBV29-1 to TRBJ2-6, with D maybe TRBD2 (5 bases). The CDR3 consists of 15 residues. Deletions cut 7 bases from V and 0 bases from J, with 13 bases between. Germline loops: CDR1 SQVTM, CDR2 ANQGSEA. Using reference TRBV29-1 and TRBJ2-6 for the parts outside the CDR3, the full variable domain is SAVISQKPSRDICQRGTSLTIQCQVDSQVTMMFWYRQQPGQSLTLIATANQGSEATYESGFVIDKFPISRPNLTFSTLTVSNMSPEDSSIYLCSASGRDSGANVLTFGAGSRLTVL.

V usage is TRBV9 and J usage is TRBJ2-3; the match to TRBD2 covers 12 bases. With 4 bases clipped from V and 1 base from J, the junction kept 4 bases outside the gene matches. Looked up from germline, CDR1 is SGDLS and CDR2 is YYNGEE. The CDR3 is 16 residues long. The CDR3, as DNA: TGTGCCAGCAGCCCCCGGACTAGCGGGGGCACAGATACGCAGTATTTT. Encoded protein: CASSPRTSGGTDTQYF.

V usage is TRBV2 and J usage is TRBJ2-3, with 10 bases that match TRBD2. There are 15 residues in the CDR3. V lost 7 bases, J lost 4 bases, and 8 bases stayed unmatched. Germline CDR1 SNHLY, CDR2 FYNNEI. This CDR3 reads CASNPSGGDADTQYF. In nucleotides, the CDR3 is TGTGCCAGCAACCCTAGCGGGGGCGATGCAGATACGCAGTATTTT.

The chain joins TRBV28 to TRBJ1-2, with 7 bases fitting TRBD1. CDR1 and CDR2 from the germline V gene are MDHEN and SYDVKM. CDR3 length: 11 amino acids. V was pared by 6 bases and J by 7 bases, with 2 bases of the junction left unmatched. CDR3 in amino acids: CASSGTVGYTF. DNA for the CDR3: TGTGCCAGCAGCGGGACAGTTGGCTACACCTTC.

The J gene is TRBJ2-1, the V gene TRBV7-9; 10 bases fit TRBD2. Germline V CDR1 and CDR2: SEHNR, FQNEAQ (reference sequence). The trim removed 2 bases at V and 7 bases at J, leaving 8 bases unmatched. The CDR3 length is 16 residues. Written as DNA, the CDR3 is TGTGCCAGCAGCTTACGAGGGCCTAGCGGGAGTAATGAGCAGTTCTTC. Encoded protein: CASSLRGPSGSNEQFF.

The J gene is TRBJ2-1, the V gene TRBV15, with a possible D match to TRBD1 (5 bases). The germline CDR1 and CDR2 sequences are LNHNV and YYDKDF (reference sequence). With 0 bases removed from V and 3 bases from J, the gap between germline ends came to 18 bases. The CDR3 has 18 amino acids. The CDR3 protein is CATSRETALRSYYNEQFF. As DNA, the CDR3 is TGTGCCACCAGCAGAGAGACAGCCTTAAGGTCCTACTACAATGAGCAGTTCTTC. Combining the CDR3 with reference TRBV15 and TRBJ2-1 gives the whole variable domain DAMVIQNPRYQVTQFGKPVTLSCSQTLNHNVMYWYQQKSSQAPKLLFHYYDKDFNNEADTPDNFQSRRPNTSFCFLDIRSPGLGDTAMYLCATSRETALRSYYNEQFFGPGTRLTVL.

The V and J genes are TRBV19 and TRBJ2-3; unclear D gene. The germline V gene has CDR1 LNHDA and CDR2 SQIVND (reference sequence). The CDR3 is made up of 15 amino acids. V lost 0 bases, J lost 4 bases, and 11 bases lay in between. The CDR3 coding sequence is TGTGCCAGTAGTATAGACAGGAAATCCCCAGATACGCAGTATTTT. This gives the protein CASSIDRKSPDTQYF. The whole variable domain, filled in from reference TRBV19 and TRBJ2-3, reads DGGITQSPKYLFRKEGQNVTLSCEQNLNHDAMYWYRQDPGQGLRLIYYSQIVNDFQKGDIAEGYSVSREKKESFPLTVTSAQKNPTAFYLCASSIDRKSPDTQYFGPGTRLTVL.

The rearrangement joins TRBV30 to TRBJ2-3; maybe TRBD2 (6 bases). V was clipped by 3 bases and J by 1 base, with 17 bases between them. Germline V gene data show CDR1 as GTSNPN and CDR2 as SVGIG (reference sequence). CDR3 length: 16 amino acids. The CDR3 DNA sequence: TGTGCCTGGAGCGTAGGAGTCGGCGGGGGCACAGATACGCAGTATTTT. Its protein product is CAWSVGVGGGTDTQYF.

The genes are TRBV11-2 and TRBJ2-3; TRBD2 agrees at 8 bases. The CDR3 loop spans 15 amino acids. CDR1 is SGHAT, CDR2 FQNNGV, per germline. Unmatched junction bases numbered 7, after V lost 1 base and J lost 7 bases. This chain's CDR3 is CASSLAFSGANTQYF. CDR3 in DNA: TGTGCCAGCAGCTTAGCGTTTAGCGGGGCTAATACGCAGTATTTT.

V and J are TRBV28 and TRBJ1-2, with 10 positions matching TRBD1. With 8 bases clipped from V and 8 bases from J, the junction kept 11 bases outside the gene matches. Germline V CDR1 and CDR2: MDHEN, SYDVKM. The CDR3 covers 14 residues. The CDR3 DNA sequence: TGTGCCAGCGCGCCCTCCGGGACAGGGGACGGCTACACCTTC. Protein sequence: CASAPSGTGDGYTF.

The rearrangement uses TRBV7-8 and TRBJ1-6; D is perhaps TRBD1 (5 bases). V was trimmed by 2 bases and J by 8 bases, leaving 16 bases between them. The CDR3 extends over 16 amino acids. CDR1 and CDR2 (germline): SGHVS, FQNEAQ. CDR3 sequence: CASSLSGSRGDSPLHF. In DNA, the CDR3 is TGTGCCAGCAGCTTAAGTGGGTCCCGGGGGGATTCACCCCTCCACTTT.

The chain couples TRBV27 to TRBJ1-1; TRBD1 is a possible D gene (5 bases). This CDR3 spans 16 amino acids. Germline CDR1 is MNHEY and CDR2 is SMNVEV (reference sequence). Trimming took 6 bases from V and 2 from J, leaving 19 bases between them. CDR3: CASSTPGLNPNTEAFF. The DNA of the CDR3 is TGTGCCAGCAGCACCCCGGGACTCAACCCCAACACTGAAGCTTTCTTT.

The chain uses TRBV6-1 and TRBJ1-3; D remains ambiguous. The CDR3 contains 15 residues. Germline CDR1 reads MNHNS; CDR2 reads SASEGT. V was cut by 3 bases and J by 3 bases, with 12 bases left in between. In nucleotides, the CDR3 is TGTGCCAGCAGTGAGTCGTGGCCCCTTGGAAACACCATATATTTT. This gives the protein CASSESWPLGNTIYF.

The rearrangement uses TRBV28 and TRBJ2-7, with D maybe TRBD2 (6 bases). CDR3 length: 19 amino acids. V was clipped by 3 bases and J by 0 bases, with 24 bases between them. Germline V gene sequence: CDR1 MDHEN, CDR2 SYDVKM. DNA of the CDR3: TGTGCCAGCAGTTTTGGAGGGAGGTGGGGCGGGGAAAGCTCCTACGAGCAGTACTTC. Protein: CASSFGGRWGGESSYEQYF.

This rearrangement joins TRBV11-2 to TRBJ1-2; TRBD1 might be the D (6 bases). Trimming shortened V by 4 bases and J by 7 bases, and 13 bases separated the two germline ends. Germline V lookup: CDR1 SGHAT, CDR2 FQNNGV. CDR3 length equals 13 residues. CDR3 nucleotides: TGTGCCAGCAGCTCCGACAGGACTGCTGGCTACACCTTC. Its protein is CASSSDRTAGYTF.

The chain carries TRBV6-1 and TRBJ2-7, with TRBD2 matching over 11 bases. The CDR3 runs 13 residues. Trimming cost V 8 bases and J 6 bases; bases outside gene matches: 6. Germline CDR1 and CDR2: MNHNS and SASEGT. The CDR3 DNA is TGTGCCAGCTCAACTAGCGGGGGAGGCGAGCAGTACTTC. This encodes CASSTSGGGEQYF.

This chain links TRBV27 with TRBJ1-2; D uncertain. Trimming pared 7 bases from V and 5 bases from J, leaving 23 bases between. Germline V gene sequence: CDR1 MNHEY, CDR2 SMNVEV (reference sequence). The CDR3 is 16 amino acids. CDR3 residues: CASTPAGLGIVYGYTF. CDR3 nucleotides: TGTGCCAGCACCCCGGCTGGGCTTGGTATTGTATATGGCTACACCTTC.

This chain joins TRBV19 and TRBJ2-2, with a possible D match to TRBD2 (5 bases). Per germline, CDR1 LNHDA and CDR2 SQIVND (reference sequence). V was shortened by 2 bases and J by 6 bases, with 16 bases between the two germline ends. CDR3 length: 16 amino acids. The chain's CDR3 is CASSIFSGNYAGELFF. The CDR3 region has the DNA TGTGCCAGTAGTATATTCTCGGGAAACTACGCCGGGGAGCTGTTTTTT.

J is TRBJ1-3 and V is TRBV13, with D maybe TRBD1 (6 bases). CDR1 and CDR2 (germline): PRHDT, FYEKMQ (reference sequence). V lost 5 bases and J lost 0, with 26 bases in between. This CDR3 has 20 amino acids. CDR3 coding DNA: TGTGCCAGCAGCCAAACTTACCCTGAGACAGGAATCAGCTCTGGAAACACCATATATTTT. Its protein is CASSQTYPETGISSGNTIYF.

The V and J genes are TRBV2 and TRBJ2-3; 8 nucleotides match TRBD1. Germline V gene lookup returns CDR1 SNHLY and CDR2 FYNNEI. The CDR3 sequence is 15 residues long. Unmatched junction bases numbered 4, after V lost 2 bases and J lost 3 bases. The CDR3 sequence: CASSEPGQVTDTQYF. CDR3 DNA sequence: TGTGCCAGCAGTGAACCGGGACAGGTTACAGATACGCAGTATTTT.

The chain recombines TRBV7-8 with TRBJ1-2; D may be TRBD1 (5 bases). CDR1 and CDR2 from the germline V gene are SGHVS and FQNEAQ. Trimming pared 5 bases from V and 2 bases from J, leaving 15 bases between. This CDR3 has 15 amino acids. CDR3 in amino acids: CASSRGSDGNYGYTF. CDR3 coding DNA: TGTGCCAGCAGCCGGGGGTCCGACGGAAACTATGGCTACACCTTC.

This chain connects TRBV7-7 to TRBJ2-5, with 8 positions matching TRBD1. CDR1 and CDR2 from the germline V gene are SSHAT and FNYEAQ (reference sequence). V gave up 5 bases and J gave up 5 bases; unmatched junction bases: 10. The CDR3 loop spans 15 amino acids. DNA of the CDR3: TGTGCCAGCAGCAACCCGACAGGGGCGGGGGAGACCCAGTACTTC. Its translation is CASSNPTGAGETQYF.

As to this clone: This CDR3 is also generated by other DNA sequences in the sample. This chain uses TRBV5-1 with TRBJ2-5; no clear D. Germline values: CDR1 SGHRS, CDR2 YFSETQ. The CDR3 is 14 amino acids. V was pared by 8 bases and J by 1 base, with 15 bases between. The CDR3 loop is CASSLTAAQETQYF. CDR3 in DNA: TGCGCCAGTTCATTAACTGCGGCCCAAGAGACCCAGTACTTC.

The chain employs TRBV10-2 and TRBJ1-1, with 7 bases aligning to TRBD1. Losses at the gene ends were 7 bases for V and 5 bases for J; bases not matched to a gene: 7. The CDR3 spans 13 residues. Per the germline V gene, CDR1 is WSHSY and CDR2 is SAAADI. The CDR3 sequence: CASTDRAGTEAFF. The CDR3 DNA follows: TGCGCCAGCACCGACAGGGCGGGGACTGAAGCTTTCTTT.

The chain couples TRBV5-8 to TRBJ1-1, with unresolved D. Trimming cost V 4 bases and J 11 bases, with 18 bases left between them. CDR1 SGHTS and CDR2 YDEGEE come from the germline V gene. This CDR3 has 13 amino acids. Written as DNA, the CDR3 is TGTGCCAGCAGCCCGGGTAGGAGGGCAAAGGCTTTCTTT. Translating it yields CASSPGRRAKAFF.

This rearrangement joins TRBV11-2 to TRBJ2-7, with 7 bases matching TRBD1. Germline lookup yields CDR1 SGHAT and CDR2 FQNNGV. V lost 2 bases and J lost 0; bases outside the gene matches: 4. The CDR3 sequence is 15 residues long. The CDR3 protein is CASSLRTGHSYEQYF. CDR3 nucleotide sequence: TGTGCCAGCAGCTTAAGGACAGGTCACTCCTACGAGCAGTACTTC.

The genes are TRBV5-1 and TRBJ1-1; 10 bases fit TRBD1. CDR3 size: 15 residues. The trim removed 0 bases at V and 5 bases at J, leaving 4 bases unmatched. In germline, CDR1 is SGHRS, CDR2 YFSETQ. CDR3: CASSLATGGGTEAFF. CDR3 sequence (DNA): TGCGCCAGCAGCTTGGCGACAGGGGGCGGGACTGAAGCTTTCTTT.